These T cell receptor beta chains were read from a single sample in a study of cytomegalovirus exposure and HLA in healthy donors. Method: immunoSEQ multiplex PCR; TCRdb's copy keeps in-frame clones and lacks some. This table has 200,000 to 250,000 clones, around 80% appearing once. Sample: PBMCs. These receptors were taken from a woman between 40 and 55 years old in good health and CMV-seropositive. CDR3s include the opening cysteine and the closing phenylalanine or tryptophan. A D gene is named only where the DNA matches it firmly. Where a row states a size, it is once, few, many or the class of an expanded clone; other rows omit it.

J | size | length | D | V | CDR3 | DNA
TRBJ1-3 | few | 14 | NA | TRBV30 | CAWTPGYSGNTIYF | TGTGCCTGGACCCCAGGCTACTCTGGAAACACCATATATTTT
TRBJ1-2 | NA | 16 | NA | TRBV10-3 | CAISENSLAGSNGYTF | TGTGCCATCAGTGAGAACAGCCTCGCGGGCTCGAATGGCTACACCTTC
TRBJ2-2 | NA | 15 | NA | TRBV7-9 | CASSLETANTGELFF | TGTGCCAGCAGCCTAGAGACAGCGAACACCGGGGAGCTGTTTTTT
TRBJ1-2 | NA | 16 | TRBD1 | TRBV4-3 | CASSQTRTGRLDGYTF | TGCGCCAGCAGCCAAACCAGGACAGGGAGGTTGGATGGCTACACCTTC
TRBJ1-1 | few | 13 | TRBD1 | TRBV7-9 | CASSTTGGTEAFF | TGTGCCAGCAGCACGACAGGGGGCACTGAAGCTTTCTTT
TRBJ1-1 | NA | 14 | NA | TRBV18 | CASSPGGVDTEAFF | TGTGCCAGCTCACCAGGAGGGGTAGACACTGAAGCTTTCTTT
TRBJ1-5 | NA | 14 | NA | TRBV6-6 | CASSYEATSEPQHF | TGTGCCAGCAGTTACGAGGCCACCAGTGAGCCCCAGCATTTT
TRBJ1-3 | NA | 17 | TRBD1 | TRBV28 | CASSWPSGTVSGNTIYF | TGTGCCAGCAGTTGGCCCTCCGGGACAGTCTCTGGAAACACCATATATTTT
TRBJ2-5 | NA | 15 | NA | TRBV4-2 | CASSQEPGRGETQYF | TGTGCCAGCAGCCAAGAGCCGGGGAGAGGCGAGACCCAGTACTTC
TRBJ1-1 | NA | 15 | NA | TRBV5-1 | CASSLGVGVNTEAFF | TGCGCCAGCAGCTTGGGGGTGGGAGTGAACACTGAAGCTTTCTTT
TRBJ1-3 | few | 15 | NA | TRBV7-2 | CASSPKHRVGNTIYF | TGTGCCAGCAGCCCTAAGCACAGGGTTGGAAACACCATATATTTT
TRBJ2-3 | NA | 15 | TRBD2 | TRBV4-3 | CASSQLAGATDTQYF | TGCGCCAGCAGCCAATTGGCGGGAGCCACAGATACGCAGTATTTT
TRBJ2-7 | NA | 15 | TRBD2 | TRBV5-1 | CASSFVAGASYEQYF | TGCGCCAGCAGCTTCGTAGCGGGAGCCTCCTACGAGCAGTACTTC
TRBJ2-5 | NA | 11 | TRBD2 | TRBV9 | CASSPGGTQYF | TGTGCCAGCAGCCCGGGAGGGACCCAGTACTTC
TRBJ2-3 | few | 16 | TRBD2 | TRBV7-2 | CASSLAASGGIDTQYF | TGTGCCAGCAGCTTAGCGGCTAGCGGGGGTATAGATACGCAGTATTTT
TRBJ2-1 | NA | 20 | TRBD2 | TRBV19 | CASSKGTSGRKISSYNEQFF | TGTGCCAGTAGCAAAGGGACTAGCGGGAGGAAAATCAGCTCCTACAATGAGCAGTTCTTC
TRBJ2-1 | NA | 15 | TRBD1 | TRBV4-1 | CASSSGQGAYNEQFF | TGCGCCAGCAGCTCGGGACAGGGGGCCTACAATGAGCAGTTCTTC
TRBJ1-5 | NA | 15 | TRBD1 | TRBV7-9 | CASSLVGQGDQPQHF | TGTGCCAGCAGCTTAGTTGGACAGGGTGATCAGCCCCAGCATTTT
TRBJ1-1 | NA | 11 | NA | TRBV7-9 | CASSLGGEAFF | TGTGCCAGCAGCTTAGGAGGTGAAGCTTTCTTT
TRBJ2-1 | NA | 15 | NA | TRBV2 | CASRGIRGGYDEQFF | TGTGCCAGCAGGGGGATCCGCGGAGGGTACGATGAGCAGTTCTTC
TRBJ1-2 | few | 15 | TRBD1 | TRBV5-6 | CASLGGTGWGGGYTF | TGTGCCAGCCTAGGGGGGACAGGCTGGGGTGGTGGCTACACCTTC
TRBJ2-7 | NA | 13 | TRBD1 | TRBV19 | CASRITGAYEQYF | TGTGCCAGTAGGATCACAGGGGCCTACGAGCAGTACTTC
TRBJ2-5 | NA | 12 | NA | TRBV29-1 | CSGTEYQETQYF | TGCAGCGGAACAGAGTACCAAGAGACCCAGTACTTC
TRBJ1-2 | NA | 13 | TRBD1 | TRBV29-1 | CSVQQGVLDGYTF | TGCAGCGTCCAACAGGGGGTGCTGGATGGCTACACCTTC
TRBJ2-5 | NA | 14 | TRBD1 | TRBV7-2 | CASSAGQAMETQYF | TGTGCCAGCAGCGCGGGACAGGCGATGGAGACCCAGTACTTC
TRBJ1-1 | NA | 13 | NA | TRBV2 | CASTPDSGTEAFF | TGTGCCAGCACGCCGGACAGCGGCACTGAAGCTTTCTTT
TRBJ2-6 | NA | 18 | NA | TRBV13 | CASSVGGQGSSGANVLTF | TGTGCCAGCTCGGTGGGAGGACAAGGGTCCTCTGGGGCCAACGTCCTGACTTTC
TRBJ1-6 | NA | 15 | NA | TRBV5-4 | CASSLDRGSNSPLHF | TGTGCCAGCAGCTTGGATCGCGGTTCGAATTCACCCCTCCACTTT
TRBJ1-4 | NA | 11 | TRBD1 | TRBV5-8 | CASSSGTGLFF | TGTGCCAGCAGCTCCGGGACAGGGTTATTTTTT
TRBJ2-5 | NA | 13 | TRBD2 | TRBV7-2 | CASSSSSGGTQYF | TGTGCCAGCAGCTCCTCTAGCGGGGGGACCCAGTACTTC
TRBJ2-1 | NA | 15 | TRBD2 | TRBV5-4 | CASSSGRASYNEQFF | TGTGCCAGCAGTAGCGGGAGGGCCTCCTACAATGAGCAGTTCTTC
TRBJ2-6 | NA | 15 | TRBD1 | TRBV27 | CASSSGGAGANVLTF | TGTGCCAGCAGTTCAGGGGGAGCCGGGGCCAACGTCCTGACTTTC
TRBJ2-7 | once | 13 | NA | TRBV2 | CASRQAGSYEQYF | TGTGCCAGCAGACAGGCGGGATCCTACGAGCAGTACTTC
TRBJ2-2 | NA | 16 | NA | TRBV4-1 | CASSQIPGHRRGELFF | TGCGCCAGCAGCCAAATCCCGGGACATCGGCGCGGGGAGCTGTTTTTT
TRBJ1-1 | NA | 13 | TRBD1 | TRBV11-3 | CASRGQGNTEAFF | TGTGCCAGCAGGGGACAGGGGAACACTGAAGCTTTCTTT
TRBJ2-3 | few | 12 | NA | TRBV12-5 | CASALLSDTQYF | TGTGCTAGTGCCCTCCTCTCAGATACGCAGTATTTT